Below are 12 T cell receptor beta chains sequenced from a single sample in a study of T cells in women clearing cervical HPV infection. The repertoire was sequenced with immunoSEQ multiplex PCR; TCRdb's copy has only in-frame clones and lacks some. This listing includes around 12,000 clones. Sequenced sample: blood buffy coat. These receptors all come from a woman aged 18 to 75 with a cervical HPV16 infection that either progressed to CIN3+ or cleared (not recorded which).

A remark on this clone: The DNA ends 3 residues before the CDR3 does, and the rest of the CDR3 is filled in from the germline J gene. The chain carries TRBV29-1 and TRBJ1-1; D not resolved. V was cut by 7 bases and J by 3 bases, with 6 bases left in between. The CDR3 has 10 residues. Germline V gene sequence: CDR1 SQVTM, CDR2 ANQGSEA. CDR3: CSGLYTEAFF. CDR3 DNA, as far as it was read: TGCAGCGGTCTCTACACTGAA.

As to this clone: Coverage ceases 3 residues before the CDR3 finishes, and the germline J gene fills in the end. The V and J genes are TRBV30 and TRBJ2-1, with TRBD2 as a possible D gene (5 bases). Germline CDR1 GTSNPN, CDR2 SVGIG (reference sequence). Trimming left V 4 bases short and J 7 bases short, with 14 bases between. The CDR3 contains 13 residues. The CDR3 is CAWTPGRANEQFF. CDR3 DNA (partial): TGTGCCTGGACCCCCGGGCGGGCGAATGAG.

The DNA read from the CDR3 is TGTGCCAGCAGAGACAGGTCGGGCAATCAGCCC. Its protein product is CASRDRSGNQP. The complete CDR3 sequence is CASRDRSGNQPQHF. The genes are TRBV19 and TRBJ1-5; TRBD1 is a possible D gene (6 bases). Sequencing ends 3 residues short of the CDR3 end; the germline J gene provides the rest. Germline V CDR1 and CDR2: LNHDA, SQIVND (reference sequence). This CDR3 contains 14 residues. V lost 9 bases to trimming and J lost 2 bases, with 14 bases between them.

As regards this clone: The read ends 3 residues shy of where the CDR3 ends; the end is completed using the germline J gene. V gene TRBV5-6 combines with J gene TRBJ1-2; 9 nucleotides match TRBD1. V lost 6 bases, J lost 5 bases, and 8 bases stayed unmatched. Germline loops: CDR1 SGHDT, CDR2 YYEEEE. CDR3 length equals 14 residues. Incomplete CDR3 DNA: TGTGCCAGCAACCCGGGACAGGGAAGATATGGC. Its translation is CASNPGQGRYG. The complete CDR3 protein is CASNPGQGRYGYTF.

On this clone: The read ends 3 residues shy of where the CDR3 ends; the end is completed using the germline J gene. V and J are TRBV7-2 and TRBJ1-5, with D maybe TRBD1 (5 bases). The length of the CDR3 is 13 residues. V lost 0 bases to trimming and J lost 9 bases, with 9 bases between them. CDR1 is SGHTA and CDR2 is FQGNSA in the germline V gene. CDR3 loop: CASSLAVTGPQHF. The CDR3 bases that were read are TGTGCCAGCAGCTTAGCGGTAACAGGGCCC. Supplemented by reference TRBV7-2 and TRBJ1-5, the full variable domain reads GAGVSQSPSNKVTEKGKDVELRCDPISGHTALYWYRQSLGQGLEFLIYFQGNSAPDKSGLPSDRFSAERTGGSVSTLTIQRTQQEDSAVYLCASSLAVTGPQHFGDGTRLSIL.

This CDR3 is CASSGQGNEAFF. CDR3 DNA (partial): TGTGCCAGCAGCGGACAGGGCAATGAG. The gene calls are TRBV7-6 and TRBJ1-1, with 8 bases identical to TRBD1. The read ends 3 residues shy of where the CDR3 ends; the end is completed using the germline J gene. Germline loops: CDR1 SGHVS, CDR2 FNYEAQ. The CDR3 has 12 amino acids.

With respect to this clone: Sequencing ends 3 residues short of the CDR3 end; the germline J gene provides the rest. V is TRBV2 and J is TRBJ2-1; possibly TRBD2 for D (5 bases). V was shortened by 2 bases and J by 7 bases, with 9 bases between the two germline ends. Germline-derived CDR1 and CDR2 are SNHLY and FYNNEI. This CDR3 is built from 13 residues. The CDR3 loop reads CASSELDWNEQFF. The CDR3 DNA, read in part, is TGTGCCAGCAGTGAATTGGACTGGAATGAG.

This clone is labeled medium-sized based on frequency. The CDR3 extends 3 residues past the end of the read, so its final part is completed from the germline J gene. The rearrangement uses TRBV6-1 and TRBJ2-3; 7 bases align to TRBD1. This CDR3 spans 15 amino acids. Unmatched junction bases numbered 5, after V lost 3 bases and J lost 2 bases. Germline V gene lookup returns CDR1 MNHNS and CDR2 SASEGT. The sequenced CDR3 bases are TGTGCCAGCAGTGAGGGACAGCAGTTCACAGATACG. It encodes CASSEGQQFTDT. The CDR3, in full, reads CASSEGQQFTDTQYF.

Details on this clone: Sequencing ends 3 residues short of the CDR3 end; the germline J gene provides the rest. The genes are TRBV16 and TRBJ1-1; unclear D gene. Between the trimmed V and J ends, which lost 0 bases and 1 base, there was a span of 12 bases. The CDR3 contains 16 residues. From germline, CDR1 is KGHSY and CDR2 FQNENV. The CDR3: CASSQSLGQANTEAFF. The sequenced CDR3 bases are TGTGCCAGCAGCCAATCGTTGGGCCAGGCGAACACTGAA.

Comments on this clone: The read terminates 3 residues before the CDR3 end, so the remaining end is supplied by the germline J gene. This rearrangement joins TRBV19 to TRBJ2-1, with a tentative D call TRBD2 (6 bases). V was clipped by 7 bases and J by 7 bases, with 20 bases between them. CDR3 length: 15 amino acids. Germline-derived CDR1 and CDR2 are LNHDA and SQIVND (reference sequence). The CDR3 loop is CASTFFGGRTNEQFF. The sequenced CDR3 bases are TGTGCCAGTACATTTTTTGGGGGGAGGACGAATGAG. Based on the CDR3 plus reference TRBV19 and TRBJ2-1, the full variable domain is DGGITQSPKYLFRKEGQNVTLSCEQNLNHDAMYWYRQDPGQGLRLIYYSQIVNDFQKGDIAEGYSVSREKKESFPLTVTSAQKNPTAFYLCASTFFGGRTNEQFFGPGTRLTVL.

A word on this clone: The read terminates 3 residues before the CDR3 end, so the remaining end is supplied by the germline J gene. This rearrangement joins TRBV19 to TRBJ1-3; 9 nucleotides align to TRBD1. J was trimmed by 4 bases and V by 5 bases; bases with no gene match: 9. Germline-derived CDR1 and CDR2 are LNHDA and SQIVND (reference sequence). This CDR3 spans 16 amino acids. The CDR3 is CASSLTQGAVGNTIYF. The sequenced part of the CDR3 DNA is TGTGCCAGTAGTCTGACACAGGGGGCTGTCGGAAACACC.

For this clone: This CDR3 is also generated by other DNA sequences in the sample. Partial CDR3 DNA: TGTGCCAGTAGTTTGGCCAGGGGGACGGATGAG. Protein: CASSLARGTDE. The whole CDR3 protein is CASSLARGTDEQFF. The J gene is TRBJ2-1, the V gene TRBV19; 7 nucleotides match TRBD1. The read stops 3 residues short of the end of the CDR3; the missing end is completed from the germline J gene. Germline-derived CDR1 and CDR2 are LNHDA and SQIVND (reference sequence). The CDR3 is 14 residues long. Trimming cost V 5 bases and J 8 bases; bases outside gene matches: 9.